Listed here are 20 T cell receptor beta chains from one sample, sequenced in a study of beta chain features in type 1 diabetes. Of the isolated RNA, all was reverse transcribed, and so the sequenced material was expressed TCRB transcripts. TCRdb's copy holds only in-frame clones and misses some; the assay was immunoSEQ multiplex PCR. The table has about 470,000 clones, approximately 30% seen once; the top ten hold around 0.065%. The sample consisted of naive CD4+ T cells from blood. The receptors come from a man between 18 and 29 years old in good health.

Of note for this clone: Within the sample, other DNA sequences also encode this same CDR3. The rearrangement links TRBV7-2 to TRBJ2-5, with D possibly being TRBD1 (5 bases). V was shortened by 3 bases and J by 5 bases, with 16 bases between the two germline ends. CDR1 and CDR2 (germline): SGHTA, FQGNSA. CDR3 length: 15 residues. The CDR3 here is CASSLGGQGRETQYF. Here the CDR3 DNA reads TGTGCCAGCAGCTTGGGTGGCCAGGGTCGGGAGACCCAGTACTTC.

The chain uses TRBV5-1 and TRBJ2-1; 16 bases line up with TRBD2. CDR1 and CDR2 from the germline V gene are SGHRS and YFSETQ. The CDR3 length is 15 residues. Germline trimming cut 4 bases from V and 9 bases from J; bases unmatched to any gene: 4. The CDR3 bases are TGCGCCAGCAGCCCAGGGACTAGCGGGAGGGGTGAGCAGTTCTTC. Translating it yields CASSPGTSGRGEQFF. Full variable domain (remainder filled in from reference TRBV5-1 and TRBJ2-1): KAGVTQTPRYLIKTRGQQVTLSCSPISGHRSVSWYQQTPGQGLQFLFEYFSETQRNKGNFPGRFSGRQFSNSRSEMNVSTLELGDSALYLCASSPGTSGRGEQFFGPGTRLTVL.

The J gene is TRBJ2-1, the V gene TRBV30; D is unclear. This CDR3 spans 13 amino acids. V lost 5 bases and J lost 5, with 13 bases in between. From germline, CDR1 is GTSNPN and CDR2 SVGIG (reference sequence). CDR3 bases: TGTGCCTGGTCCCTCGGCTGGGACAATGAGCAGTTCTTC. It codes for CAWSLGWDNEQFF.

This clone was counted between two and nine times. This chain joins TRBV4-1 and TRBJ2-3; D uncertain. Looked up from germline, CDR1 is MGHRA and CDR2 is YSYEKL. Trimming removed 4 bases from V and 0 bases from J, with 14 bases in between. This CDR3 is 16 amino acids long. CDR3 DNA sequence: TGCGCCAGCAGCCCCCGGACGGTCCCTAGCACAGATACGCAGTATTTT. Translated, it gives CASSPRTVPSTDTQYF.

V and J are TRBV28 and TRBJ2-2; 9 bases align to TRBD1. The CDR3 contains 15 residues. The ends lost 8 bases at V and 7 bases at J; junction bases unmatched: 11. CDR1 is MDHEN and CDR2 is SYDVKM in the germline V gene. CDR3 DNA: TGTGCCAGCCGGGGACGGGACAGGGTTAGCGGGGAGCTGTTTTTT. Protein: CASRGRDRVSGELFF.

For this clone: In the same sample, other DNA sequences code for this CDR3. This rearrangement joins TRBV12-5 to TRBJ2-2; D is unclear. Looked up from germline, CDR1 is LGHNT and CDR2 is FRNRAP. With 4 bases removed from V and 5 bases from J, the gap between germline ends came to 5 bases. CDR3 size: 12 residues. The CDR3, as DNA: TGTGCTAGTGGTTCCGGTACCGGGGAGCTGTTTTTT. It encodes CASGSGTGELFF.

The chain combines TRBV6-1 with TRBJ1-1, with 8 nucleotides matching TRBD1. Germline V gene sequence: CDR1 MNHNS, CDR2 SASEGT. V was pared by 4 bases and J by 2 bases, with 6 bases of the junction left unmatched. The CDR3 consists of 15 residues. CDR3 sequence reads: CASSGTGHRNTEAFF. The CDR3 nucleotides are TGTGCCAGCAGTGGGACAGGGCACCGAAACACTGAAGCTTTCTTT.

The chain joins TRBV30 to TRBJ1-4; D uncertain. Germline-derived CDR1 and CDR2 are GTSNPN and SVGIG (reference sequence). The CDR3 totals 14 residues. V was cut by 2 bases and J by 8 bases, with 15 bases left in between. This chain's CDR3 is CAWSRSFEGEKLFF. In DNA form, the CDR3 reads TGTGCCTGGAGTCGATCTTTCGAGGGCGAAAAACTGTTTTTT.

This sequence joins TRBV6-5 and TRBJ2-5, with D perhaps TRBD1 (6 bases). The V and J ends lost 6 bases and 5 bases respectively, with 13 bases between them. Germline V gene sequence: CDR1 MNHEY, CDR2 SVGAGI. The CDR3 consists of 13 residues. The CDR3 DNA reads as TGTGCCAGCAGAAGGACAGAGACGGAGACCCAGTACTTC. Its protein is CASRRTETETQYF.

For the CDR3, the DNA is TGTGCCAGCAGTACTGGACTCCTCTCCTACAATGAGCAGTTCTTC. Residues: CASSTGLLSYNEQFF. The chain is built from TRBV25-1 and TRBJ2-1; tentatively, D is TRBD2 (5 bases). Germline loops: CDR1 MGHDK, CDR2 SYGVNS. V was clipped by 5 bases and J by 0 bases, with 11 bases between them. This CDR3 has 15 residues. Based on the CDR3 plus reference TRBV25-1 and TRBJ2-1, the full variable domain is EADIYQTPRYLVIGTGKKITLECSQTMGHDKMYWYQQDPGMELHLIHYSYGVNSTEKGDLSSESTVSRIRTEHFPLTLESARPSHTSQYLCASSTGLLSYNEQFFGPGTRLTVL.

The rearrangement links TRBV30 to TRBJ2-3; D is perhaps TRBD2 (6 bases). CDR3 length: 14 amino acids. Germline CDR1 is GTSNPN and CDR2 is SVGIG (reference sequence). Trimming stripped 5 bases from V and 6 bases from J, with 18 bases between. CDR3 amino acids: CAWDRSGPGDTQYF. The CDR3 DNA is TGTGCCTGGGACCGGAGCGGGCCGGGCGATACGCAGTATTTT.

V gene TRBV30 combines with J gene TRBJ1-5; tentative D call: TRBD1 (5 bases). Trimming took off 5 bases at V and 2 bases at J, with 7 bases between the two ends. Germline V gives CDR1 GTSNPN, CDR2 SVGIG (reference sequence). The CDR3 is 12 residues long. Here the CDR3 reads CAWGGGNQPQHF. The CDR3 nucleotides are TGTGCCTGGGGGGGAGGCAATCAGCCCCAGCATTTT.

The sample holds a few counts of this clone. The chain is built from TRBV29-1 and TRBJ1-1; D ambiguous. CDR1 is SQVTM and CDR2 is ANQGSEA in the germline V gene. Trimming left V 3 bases short and J 4 bases short, with 12 bases between. This CDR3 comprises 13 residues. The CDR3 DNA reads as TGCAGCGTTGACTTGGGCAAGGGCACTGAAGCTTTCTTT. This sequence encodes CSVDLGKGTEAFF.

The table lists this clone with a few counts. The chain recombines TRBV30 with TRBJ2-6, with D uncertain. From germline, CDR1 is GTSNPN and CDR2 SVGIG (reference sequence). The V and J ends lost 4 bases and 0 bases respectively, with 13 bases between them. This CDR3 region has 16 residues. CDR3 sequence (DNA): TGTGCCTGGACTAGGCTACCGTACTCTGGGGCCAACGTCCTGACTTTC. Amino acid sequence: CAWTRLPYSGANVLTF.

This clone has more than one count but fewer than ten. The chain combines TRBV9 with TRBJ2-4; possibly TRBD1 for D (6 bases). The CDR3 has 14 residues. V lost 3 bases and J 1 base, leaving 8 bases between the germline ends. The V gene's germline CDR1 is SGDLS and CDR2 YYNGEE. The CDR3, as DNA: TGTGCCAGCAGCGATACAGGGGCCAAAAACATTCAGTACTTC. Amino acid sequence: CASSDTGAKNIQYF. The variable domain in full, completed from reference TRBV9 and TRBJ2-4, reads DSGVTQTPKHLITATGQRVTLRCSPRSGDLSVYWYQQSLDQGLQFLIQYYNGEERAKGNILERFSAQQFPDLHSELNLSSLELGDSALYFCASSDTGAKNIQYFGAGTRLSVL.

The chain couples TRBV4-1 to TRBJ2-5; D gene ambiguous. This CDR3 has 17 residues. Trimming left V 1 base short and J 0 bases short, with 15 bases between. CDR1 is MGHRA and CDR2 is YSYEKL in the germline V gene. The CDR3 here is CASSQVAPVANQETQYF. The CDR3 nucleotides are TGCGCCAGCAGCCAAGTAGCCCCCGTGGCAAACCAAGAGACCCAGTACTTC.

V gene TRBV9 combines with J gene TRBJ1-2; 7 bases agree with TRBD1. After removal of 2 bases from V and 3 bases from J, the junction contained 10 bases not matched to a gene. The CDR3 consists of 16 residues. Germline V lookup: CDR1 SGDLS, CDR2 YYNGEE. CDR3 sequence: CASSVDRVGSDYGYTF. The CDR3 region has the DNA TGTGCCAGCAGCGTTGACAGGGTGGGGTCTGACTATGGCTACACCTTC. Full variable domain (outside the CDR3, taken from reference TRBV9 and TRBJ1-2): DSGVTQTPKHLITATGQRVTLRCSPRSGDLSVYWYQQSLDQGLQFLIQYYNGEERAKGNILERFSAQQFPDLHSELNLSSLELGDSALYFCASSVDRVGSDYGYTFGSGTRLTVV.

The chain is built from TRBV13 and TRBJ2-2; D is possibly TRBD1 (6 bases). This CDR3 spans 15 amino acids. Per the germline V gene, CDR1 is PRHDT and CDR2 is FYEKMQ (reference sequence). V was pared by 3 bases and J by 2 bases, with 10 bases between. This chain's CDR3 is CASSFPGHNTGELFF. The CDR3 DNA sequence: TGTGCCAGCAGCTTTCCGGGACATAACACCGGGGAGCTGTTTTTT.

This clone has more than one count but fewer than ten. The chain recombines TRBV30 with TRBJ2-3; 10 positions match TRBD2. The length of the CDR3 is 16 residues. V gave up 3 bases and J gave up 6 bases; unmatched junction bases: 12. Germline CDR1 and CDR2: GTSNPN and SVGIG (reference sequence). CDR3 protein: CAWRARLAGKSDTQYF. The CDR3 DNA sequence: TGTGCCTGGAGGGCCAGACTAGCGGGTAAATCGGATACGCAGTATTTT.

The V call is TRBV29-1, the J call TRBJ2-1; maybe TRBD1 (5 bases). Deletions cut 4 bases from V and 9 bases from J, with 16 bases between. Germline assignment: CDR1 SQVTM and CDR2 ANQGSEA. The CDR3 spans 13 residues. Here the CDR3 reads CSVGEGVRGEQFF. CDR3 nucleotide sequence: TGCAGCGTTGGTGAAGGGGTAAGGGGTGAGCAGTTCTTC.